A few counts support the clone carrying this T cell receptor (beta chain). Its antigen is still unknown. These data come from a study of PD-L1 blockade in urothelial cancer. Study-wide background: Twenty-five of 29 patients were males with bladder-origin urothelial cancer. The number of prior chemotherapy regimens per patient was 0 to 3. Blood analysis took place 3 weeks (second dose) and 6 weeks after treatment start.

Whole-study results and caveats: In blood sampled pretreatment, TCR clonality below the median predicted better survival.

The germline CDR1 and CDR2 sequences are SGHTA and FQGTGA. V was pared by 5 bases and J by 6 bases, with 8 bases between. This CDR3 spans 12 amino acids. Assay: immunoSEQ multiplex PCR; the TCRdb copy retains only in-frame clones and omits some. Of more than 60,000 clones listed, roughly 90% are singletons. Time point indicated: peripheral blood 6 weeks after treatment start. V is TRBV7-3 and J is TRBJ2-1, with D hard to call. Sequencing used PBMCs, obtained around atezolizumab (anti-PD-L1) treatment. The TCR sequence derives from a man between 60 and 75 years old with urothelial cancer. The CDR3 reads CASSVDSNEQFF. The CDR3 region has the DNA TGTGCCAGCAGCGTAGACTCCAATGAGCAGTTCTTC.